This T cell receptor (beta chain) emerged from a study of identical twins (dated by TCRdb to the mid-2010s). Regarding the complete study: TCR alpha and beta repertoires from monozygotic twins, unrelated adults of various ages and cord blood were deep-sequenced to test whether fetal clonotypes persist. To rule out contamination, the twin experiments were replicated at different times with different library preparation protocols. Points the paper makes about the study in general: Abundant cord blood beta clonotypes had fewer insertions, young adult naive repertoires showed a similar but weaker trend, and memory repertoires showed no such trend. Compared with coincidental sharing between unrelated individuals, out-of-frame TCR alpha sequences shared between twins showed an excess of sequences with low generation probability. Zero-insertion analyses could be partly confounded by invariant T cells such as MAIT and iNKT, though diverse VJ usage argued against such confounding for most clonotypes. In monozygotic twins, recombination models systematically underestimated out-of-frame TCR alpha sharing, but the models matched the sharing seen between unrelated individuals. Because the same donors could not be followed over many years, conclusions were based on cross-sectional statistical analysis. The excess sharing between twins in beta out-of-frame sequences was weaker because fewer shared sequences reduced the signal-to-noise ratio.

V was cut back by 6 bases and J by 3 bases, leaving a gap of 11 bases between them. CDR1 and CDR2, looked up from the germline V gene, are MNHNS and SASEGT. The cysteine opens and the phenylalanine closes a CDR3 of 14 amino acids. Only CDR3 DNA remains: 42 bases, in frame from the first base. All donors were healthy Caucasians. Three pairs of female monozygotic twins, all aged roughly 18 to 29 years, were included in the twin cohort. Using Miltenyi CD45RO+ enrichment and human naive T-cell isolation kits, memory (CD45RO+) and naive T cells were isolated from PBMC. In this sample, this clonotype turned up many times. Its target antigen remains unknown. Within one base of it there is no much larger clone, and no base qualities were kept. The library was produced with 5' RACE. Data came from an Illumina HiSeq 2000. A universal primer binding site was added through template switching, and the final cDNA carried a unique molecular identifier so that TCR cDNA molecules could be counted accurately. Specific primers in the conserved constant-segment region were used to synthesize first-strand cDNA for the TCR alpha and beta chains. Each cDNA library was double barcoded, with a SMART-Mk sample barcode plus Illumina barcodes, to control for contamination. Two successive PCR steps introduced TruSeq adapter sequences along with Illumina sample barcodes. The TCR alpha and beta cDNA libraries were sequenced on the Illumina HiSeq platform using custom primers. Regarding the original processing steps: Raw reads were processed with MiGEC to extract unique molecular identifiers, and MiXCR was used to determine CDR3 positions. Recombination models were inferred per individual with the repgenHMM and IGoR tools using an EM algorithm. Shared clonotype analysis was performed with the tcR package in R, normalizing sharing by the product of cloneset sizes. To study raw recombination without the effects of thymic and clonal selection, out-of-frame nonproductive sequences were analyzed. The raw public data were reprocessed by TCRdb itself: fastp quality trimming at Q25, MiXCR clonotype calling, in-frame beta chains only. Merged by CDR3 protein, the rows form single entries marked with the most common genes and DNA. It is TCRdb's table, rather than the study itself, that gives the V and J calls and clone size. The sample data list around 250,000 distinct CDR3 sequences, and roughly 7% of these were observed just once. Roughly 3.9% of the sample comes from the top ten.

Another study also made use of these data, one on yellow fever vaccine responses in identical twins. The second study, in turn, reports: The authors reported that the T cell response to vaccination in identical twins appeared partly convergent and partly personalized. The study precisely tracked vaccine-responding T cell clones in identical twins.

The sequence links TRBV6-1 to TRBJ1-4, with the D gene call left open. This clonotype was sampled from a young woman in good health. The sample comprised memory (CD45RO+) T cells sorted from blood. The cell subset or site tag for this specimen amounts to: CD45RO+ enriched T cells. CDR3 protein: CASSRPGANEKLFF. The DNA is as follows: TGTGCCAGCAGCCGCCCAGGAGCTAATGAAAAACTGTTTTTT.